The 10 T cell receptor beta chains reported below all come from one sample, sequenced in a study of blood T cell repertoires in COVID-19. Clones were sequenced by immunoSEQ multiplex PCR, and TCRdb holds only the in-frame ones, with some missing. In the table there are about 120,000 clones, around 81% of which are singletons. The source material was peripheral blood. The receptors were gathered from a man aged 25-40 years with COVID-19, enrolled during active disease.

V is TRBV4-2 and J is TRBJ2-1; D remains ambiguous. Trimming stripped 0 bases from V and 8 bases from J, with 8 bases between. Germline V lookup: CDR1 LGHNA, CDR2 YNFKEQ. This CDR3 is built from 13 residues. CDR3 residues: CASSQDTRYEQFF. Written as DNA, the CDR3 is TGTGCCAGCAGCCAAGATACCAGGTATGAGCAGTTCTTC.

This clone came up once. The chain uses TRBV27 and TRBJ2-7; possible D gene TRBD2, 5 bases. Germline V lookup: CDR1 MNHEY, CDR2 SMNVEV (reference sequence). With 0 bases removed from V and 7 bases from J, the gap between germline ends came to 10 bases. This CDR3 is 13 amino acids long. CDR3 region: CASSLSRVREQYF. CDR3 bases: TGTGCCAGCAGTTTATCGAGGGTAAGGGAGCAGTACTTC.

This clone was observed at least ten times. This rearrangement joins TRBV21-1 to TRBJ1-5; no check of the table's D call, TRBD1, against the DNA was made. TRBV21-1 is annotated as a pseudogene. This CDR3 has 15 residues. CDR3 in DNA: TGTGCCAGCAGCCTTGGGGACAGAAGGAATCAGCCCCAGCATTTT. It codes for CASSLGDRRNQPQHF.

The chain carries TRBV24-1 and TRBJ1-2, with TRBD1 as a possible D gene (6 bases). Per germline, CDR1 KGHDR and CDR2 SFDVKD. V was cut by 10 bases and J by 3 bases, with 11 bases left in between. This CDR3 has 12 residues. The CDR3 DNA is TGTGCCACAGGAGGGGGGGACTATGGCTACACCTTC. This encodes CATGGGDYGYTF.

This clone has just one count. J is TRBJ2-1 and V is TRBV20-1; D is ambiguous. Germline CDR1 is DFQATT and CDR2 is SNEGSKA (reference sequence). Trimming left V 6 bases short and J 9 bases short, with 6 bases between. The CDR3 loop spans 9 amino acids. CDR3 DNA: TGCAGTGCCACGGGTGAGCAGTTCTTC. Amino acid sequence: CSATGEQFF.

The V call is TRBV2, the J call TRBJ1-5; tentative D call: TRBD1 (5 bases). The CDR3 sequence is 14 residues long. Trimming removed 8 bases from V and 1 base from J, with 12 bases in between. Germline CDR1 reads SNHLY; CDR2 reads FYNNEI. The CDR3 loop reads CASGGEMSNQPQHF. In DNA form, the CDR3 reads TGTGCCAGCGGGGGGGAAATGAGCAATCAGCCCCAGCATTTT.

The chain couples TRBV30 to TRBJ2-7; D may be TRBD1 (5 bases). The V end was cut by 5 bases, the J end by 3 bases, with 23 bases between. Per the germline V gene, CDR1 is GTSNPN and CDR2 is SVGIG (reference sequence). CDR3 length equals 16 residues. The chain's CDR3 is CAWGPQDRQMGYEQYF. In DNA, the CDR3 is TGTGCCTGGGGACCGCAAGACCGACAGATGGGCTACGAGCAGTACTTC.

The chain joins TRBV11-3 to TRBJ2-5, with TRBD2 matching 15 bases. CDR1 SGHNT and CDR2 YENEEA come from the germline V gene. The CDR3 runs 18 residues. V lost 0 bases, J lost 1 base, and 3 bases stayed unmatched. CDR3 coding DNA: TGTGCCAGCAGCTTAGACGCGGGACTAGCGGGGGGCCAAGAGACCCAGTACTTC. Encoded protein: CASSLDAGLAGGQETQYF.

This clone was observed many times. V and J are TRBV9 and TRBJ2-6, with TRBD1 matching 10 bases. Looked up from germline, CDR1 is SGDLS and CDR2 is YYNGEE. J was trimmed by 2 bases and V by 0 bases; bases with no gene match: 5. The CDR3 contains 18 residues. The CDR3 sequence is CASSVGGTGAPGANVLTF. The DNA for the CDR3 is TGTGCCAGCAGCGTAGGAGGGACAGGGGCGCCTGGGGCCAACGTCCTGACTTTC.

The CDR3 DNA reads TGTGCCAGCAGCCGCCAGGGGGCGCATGGCTACACCTTC. Protein: CASSRQGAHGYTF. The J gene is TRBJ1-2, the V gene TRBV3-1 (or the pseudogene TRBV3-2); 8 bases fit TRBD1. CDR3 length equals 13 residues. Germline CDR1 LGHDT, CDR2 YNNKEL (reference sequence). V trimming: 4 bases; J trimming: 6 bases; junction bases outside the gene matches: 4.